This TCR beta chain was recorded in a study of T cells after yellow fever vaccination. The TCR cDNA carried a universal primer site and UMIs from 5'RACE template switching. TCRdb processed the 5' RACE reads anew with MiXCR; each CDR3 protein has one entry. The sample has hundreds of thousands of distinct CDR3 sequences, less than 15% seen once; the top ten hold more than 12%. Trimming stripped 8 bases from V and 2 bases from J, with 11 bases between. Germline V gene sequence: CDR1 DFQATT, CDR2 SNEGSKA (reference sequence). This CDR3 contains 12 residues. Study-wide results and limits: Primary-vaccination clones mostly resurfaced post-booster (about 95% CD4, roughly 87% CD8).

This clonotype occurred once. Its antigen is still unknown. The TCR originated in a man aged 30-40 years who received the YFV17D yellow fever vaccine. The sequenced sample was PBMCs, obtained on the day of the yellow fever booster vaccination. V and J are TRBV20-1 and TRBJ2-3; perhaps D is TRBD1 or TRBD2 (5 bases each). CDR3 coding DNA: TGCAGTTACCGTGGGACCACAGATACGCAGTATTTT. Translated, it gives CSYRGTTDTQYF.